This TCR beta chain is drawn from a study of T cell repertoires in cytomegalovirus infection. Study information: CMV infection plus the matching HLA type was flagged by public TCR beta signatures. General study points: HLA-C-restricted CMV clonotypes gave the most frequent clonotype in two of eight donors.

There are many counts of this clonotype. Its specificity is not known. MiXCR was run by TCRdb on the reads, yielding one entry per CDR3 protein. The sample shows approximately 630,000 distinct CDR3 sequences, about 24% of them seen only once. The CDR3 is 14 residues long. Germline loops: CDR1 MNHEY, CDR2 SVGAGI. Trimming cost V 2 bases and J 8 bases, with 15 bases left between them. This clonotype was obtained from a human donor in good health (CMV status not recorded). Some clones in this sample may be carry-over from other donors' samples. The chain couples TRBV6-5 to TRBJ1-2; D possibly corresponds to TRBD1 (6 bases). The sample comprised CD8+ T cells from PBMCs. CDR3 residues: CASSYRPAGGGYTF. Written as DNA, the CDR3 is TGTGCCAGCAGTTACAGGCCCGCCGGGGGCGGCTACACCTTC.